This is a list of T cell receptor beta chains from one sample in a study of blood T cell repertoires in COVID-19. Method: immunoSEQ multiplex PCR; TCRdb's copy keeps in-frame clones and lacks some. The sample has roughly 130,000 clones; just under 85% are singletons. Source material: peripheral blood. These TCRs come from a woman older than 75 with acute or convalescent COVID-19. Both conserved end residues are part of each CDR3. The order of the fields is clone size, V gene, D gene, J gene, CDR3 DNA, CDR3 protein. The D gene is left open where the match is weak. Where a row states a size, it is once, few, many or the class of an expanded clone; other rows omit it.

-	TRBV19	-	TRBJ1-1	TGTGCCAGTAGTATAAGGAGGGAGGTAACTGAAGCTTTCTTT	CASSIRREVTEAFF
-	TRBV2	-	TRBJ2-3	TGTGCCAGCAGCTCTAGCACAGATACGCAGTATTTT	CASSSSTDTQYF
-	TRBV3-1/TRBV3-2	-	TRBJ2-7	TGTGCCAGCAGCCATATTAGGGGGGGCCTCTACGAGCAGTACTTC	CASSHIRGGLYEQYF
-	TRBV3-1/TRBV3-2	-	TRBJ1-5	TGTGCCAGCAGCCAAGGAAACAGGGCCAATCAGCCCCAGCATTTT	CASSQGNRANQPQHF
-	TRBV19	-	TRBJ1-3	TGTGCCAGTAGGGCGACAGTTTCTTCTGGAAACACCATATATTTT	CASRATVSSGNTIYF
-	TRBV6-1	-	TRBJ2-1	TGTGCCAGCAGTGAGCGTGTAGGGCAGGGCAACAATGAGCAGTTCTTC	CASSERVGQGNNEQFF
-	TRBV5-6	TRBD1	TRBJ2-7	TGTGCCAGCAGCTTGGCTGGACAGGGGATAGGCGAGCAGTACTTC	CASSLAGQGIGEQYF
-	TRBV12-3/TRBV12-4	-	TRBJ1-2	TGTGCCAGCAGTCTGTGGGCAGGGGTTGGCTACACCTTC	CASSLWAGVGYTF
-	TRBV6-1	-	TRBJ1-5	TGTGCCAGCAGTGAGGAGTGGAACTCCCCAGCAGCTCAGCCCCAGCATTTT	CASSEEWNSPAAQPQHF
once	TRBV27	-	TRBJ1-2	TGTGCCAGCAGACTTAACAGGGAGGGAGGCTACACCTTC	CASRLNREGGYTF
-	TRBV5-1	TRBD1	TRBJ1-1	TGCGCCAGCAGCGCAGGACAGGGGATGAACACTGAAGCTTTCTTT	CASSAGQGMNTEAFF
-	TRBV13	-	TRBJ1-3	TGTGCCAGCAGCTCATCAGGGATAGGAAACACCATATATTTT	CASSSSGIGNTIYF
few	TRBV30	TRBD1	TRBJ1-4	TGTGCCTGGAGTGGATCGAGGACAGGGGTCATCGAAAAACTGTTTTTT	CAWSGSRTGVIEKLFF
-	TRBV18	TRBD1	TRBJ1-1	TGTGCCAGCTCAAGCTCTGGGACAGGGGGTGAAGCTTTCTTT	CASSSSGTGGEAFF
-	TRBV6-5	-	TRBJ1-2	TGTGCCAGCAGCCGGGACACGAACTATGGCTACACCTTC	CASSRDTNYGYTF